The next 2 T cell receptor beta chains were all read from a single sample in a study of circulating CD8 cells and anti-PD-1 response in melanoma. Each library started from 15 ng of total RNA using the QIAseq Immune Repertoire TCR panel. TCRdb independently ran MiXCR on the reads; one entry per CDR3 protein. The data show about 2,000 distinct CDR3 sequences, about 7.4% seen once. Live CD3+CD8+TCRalphabeta+ cells were sorted into four subsets by PD-1 and/or TIGIT. The sample was CD8+ T cells from PBMCs, taken at baseline or after one month of anti-PD-1 therapy (not recorded which). The receptors derive from a human donor with melanoma.

This clonotype is categorized as medium-sized. The chain uses TRBV28 and TRBJ2-7; 7 bases match TRBD1. With V trimmed by 4 bases and J by 5 bases, 11 bases remained unmatched. The CDR3 spans 15 residues. Germline V gives CDR1 MDHEN, CDR2 SYDVKM. CDR3 sequence: CASSSLDRVLNEQYF. The CDR3 DNA reads TGTGCCAGCAGTTCCCTCGACAGGGTTCTCAACGAGCAGTACTTC.

This clonotype is medium-sized by share. The CDR3 spells CASSETSGGANEQFF. CDR3 in DNA: TGTGCCAGCAGCGAAACTAGCGGGGGGGCAAATGAGCAGTTCTTC. The chain combines TRBV7-2 with TRBJ2-1; 13 positions match TRBD2. In germline, CDR1 is SGHTA, CDR2 FQGNSA. The CDR3 is made up of 15 amino acids. V was pared by 5 bases and J by 7 bases, with 5 bases of the junction left unmatched.